A selection of T cell receptor beta chains follows, all from one sample in a study of CD8+ T cells in alopecia areata. Measured with immunoSEQ multiplex PCR; TCRdb has only the in-frame clones, and not every one. Counted here are about 270,000 clones, 60% occurring once; the ten biggest clones make up around 0.92%. Material: CD4+ T cells sorted from blood, obtained around week 54, from a patient treated with tofacitinib. These receptors were obtained from a human donor with alopecia areata. Each CDR3 is given with its conserved first and last residue. D genes are given only for firm matches. Some rows mark clone size as missing; the rest say once, few, many or name a class of expanded clone.

>TRBJ2-7|-|TRBV20-1|-
TGCAGTGCTAGTTCTTCAAGCGAGCAGTACTTC
CSASSSSEQYF
>TRBJ1-2|once|TRBV29-1|-
TGCAGCGTTGAAGGGCAGGGGCTGAATGGCTACACCTTC
CSVEGQGLNGYTF
>TRBJ1-2|-|TRBV4-1|TRBD1
TGCGCCAGCAGCCGGGACAGGGGTACCTATGGCTACACCTTC
CASSRDRGTYGYTF
>TRBJ2-3|-|TRBV29-1|TRBD2
TGCAGCGGGCTAGCGGGGGGATTCACAGATACGCAGTATTTT
CSGLAGGFTDTQYF
>TRBJ2-1|-|TRBV6-5|-
TGTGCCAGCAGTTCCACCCCGGGACTGTACAATGAGCAGTTCTTC
CASSSTPGLYNEQFF
>TRBJ1-5|few|TRBV19|-
TGTGCCAGTAGCCAAAGAGGACCCCAGCATTTT
CASSQRGPQHF
>TRBJ2-5|-|TRBV11-2|TRBD2
TGTGCCAGCAGCCCCATCCCCCGCGGGGGGCCTCAAGAGACCCAGTACTTC
CASSPIPRGGPQETQYF
>TRBJ2-7|-|TRBV9|-
TGTGCCAGCAGCGTATCAGGGTCCTACGAGCAGTACTTC
CASSVSGSYEQYF
>TRBJ2-5|-|TRBV29-1|-
TGCAGCGTCCAAACTACAGCAGAGACCCAGTACTTC
CSVQTTAETQYF
>TRBJ2-7|few|TRBV10-3|TRBD1
TGTGCCACTGGGACAGTTTTTGAGCAGTACTTC
CATGTVFEQYF
>TRBJ2-6|-|TRBV5-4|-
TGTGCCAGCAGCTTGGACAACTCTGGGGCCAACGTCCTGACTTTC
CASSLDNSGANVLTF
>TRBJ1-5|many|TRBV6-1|-
TGTGCCAGCAGTAATGAAAAAGGGAGCAATCAGCCCCAGCATTTT
CASSNEKGSNQPQHF
>TRBJ1-3|-|TRBV30|-
TGTGCCTGGAGTGTCCTACCCGGAAACACCATATATTTT
CAWSVLPGNTIYF